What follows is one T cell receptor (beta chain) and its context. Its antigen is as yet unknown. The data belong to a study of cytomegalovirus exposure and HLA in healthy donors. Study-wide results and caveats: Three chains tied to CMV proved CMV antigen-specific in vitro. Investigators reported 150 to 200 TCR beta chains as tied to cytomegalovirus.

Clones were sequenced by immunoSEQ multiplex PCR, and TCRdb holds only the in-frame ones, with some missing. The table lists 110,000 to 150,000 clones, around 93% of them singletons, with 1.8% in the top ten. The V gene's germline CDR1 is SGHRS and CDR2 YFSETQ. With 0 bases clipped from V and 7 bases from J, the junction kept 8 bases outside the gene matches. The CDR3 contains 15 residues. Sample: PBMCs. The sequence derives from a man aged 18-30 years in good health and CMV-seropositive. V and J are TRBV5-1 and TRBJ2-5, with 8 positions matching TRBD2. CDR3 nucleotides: TGCGCCAGCAGCTTGGGGGCGGGAGGATCGGTGACCCAGTACTTC. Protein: CASSLGAGGSVTQYF.